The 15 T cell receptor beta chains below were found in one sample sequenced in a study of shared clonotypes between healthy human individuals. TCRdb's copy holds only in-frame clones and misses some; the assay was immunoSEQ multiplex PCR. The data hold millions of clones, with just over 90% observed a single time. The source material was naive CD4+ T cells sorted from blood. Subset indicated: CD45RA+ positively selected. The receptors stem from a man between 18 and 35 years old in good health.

CDR3 DNA: TGCGCCAGCAGTGGCGGGATAGAACACAATGAGCAGTTCTTC. It specifies CASSGGIEHNEQFF. The rearrangement uses TRBV10-1 and TRBJ2-1, with D possibly being TRBD2 (6 bases). The V end lost 4 bases, the J end lost 5 bases, and 12 bases lay between the germline ends. CDR3 length: 14 amino acids. Per the germline V gene, CDR1 is WNHNN and CDR2 is SYGVQD (reference sequence).

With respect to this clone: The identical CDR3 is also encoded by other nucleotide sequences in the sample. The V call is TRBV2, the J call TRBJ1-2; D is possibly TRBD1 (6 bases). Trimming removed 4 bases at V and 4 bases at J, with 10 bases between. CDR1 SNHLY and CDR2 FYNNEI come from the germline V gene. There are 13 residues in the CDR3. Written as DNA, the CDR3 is TGTGCCAGCAGTGTACAGGGAAGCTATGGCTACACCTTC. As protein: CASSVQGSYGYTF. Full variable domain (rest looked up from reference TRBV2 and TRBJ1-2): EPEVTQTPSHQVTQMGQEVILRCVPISNHLYFYWYRQILGQKVEFLVSFYNNEISEKSEIFDDQFSVERPDGSNFTLKIRSTKLEDSAMYFCASSVQGSYGYTFGSGTRLTVV.

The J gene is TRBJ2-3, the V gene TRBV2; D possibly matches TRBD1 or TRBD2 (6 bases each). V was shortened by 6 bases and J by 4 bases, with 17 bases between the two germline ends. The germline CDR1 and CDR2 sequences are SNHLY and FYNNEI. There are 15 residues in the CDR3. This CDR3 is CASSLKRGAADTQYF. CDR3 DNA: TGTGCCAGCAGCCTTAAGAGGGGGGCCGCAGATACGCAGTATTTT.

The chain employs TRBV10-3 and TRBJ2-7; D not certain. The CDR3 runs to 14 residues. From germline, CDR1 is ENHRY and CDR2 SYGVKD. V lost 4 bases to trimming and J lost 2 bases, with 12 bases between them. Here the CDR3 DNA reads TGTGCCATCAGTGGGTCCAGCCTGACCTACGAGCAGTACTTC. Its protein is CAISGSSLTYEQYF.

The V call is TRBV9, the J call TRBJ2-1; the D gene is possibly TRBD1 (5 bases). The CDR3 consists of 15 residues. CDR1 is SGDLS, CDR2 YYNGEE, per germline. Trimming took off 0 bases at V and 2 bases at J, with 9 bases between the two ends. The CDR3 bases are TGTGCCAGCAGCGTAGTAGACAGCCCCTACAATGAGCAGTTCTTC. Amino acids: CASSVVDSPYNEQFF.

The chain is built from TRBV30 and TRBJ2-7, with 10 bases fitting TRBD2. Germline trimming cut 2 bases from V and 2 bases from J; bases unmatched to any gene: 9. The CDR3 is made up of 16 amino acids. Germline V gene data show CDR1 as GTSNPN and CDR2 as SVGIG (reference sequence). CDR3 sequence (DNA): TGTGCCTGGAGTCTCCGGACTAGCGGTAATCCCTACGAGCAGTACTTC. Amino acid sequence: CAWSLRTSGNPYEQYF. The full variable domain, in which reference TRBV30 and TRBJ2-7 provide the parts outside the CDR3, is SQTIHQWPATLVQPVGSPLSLECTVEGTSNPNLYWYRQAAGRGLQLLFYSVGIGQISSEVPQNLSASRPQDRQFILSSKKLLLSDSGFYLCAWSLRTSGNPYEQYFGPGTRLTVT.

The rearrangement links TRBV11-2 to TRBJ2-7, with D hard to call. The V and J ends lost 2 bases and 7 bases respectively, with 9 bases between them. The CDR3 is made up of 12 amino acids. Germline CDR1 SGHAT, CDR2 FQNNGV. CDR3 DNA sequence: TGTGCCAGCAGCTTACAGTCGGTAGAGCAGTACTTC. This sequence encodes CASSLQSVEQYF. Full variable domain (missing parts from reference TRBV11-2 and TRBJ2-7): EAGVAQSPRYKIIEKRQSVAFWCNPISGHATLYWYQQILGQGPKLLIQFQNNGVVDDSQLPKDRFSAERLKGVDSTLKIQPAKLEDSAVYLCASSLQSVEQYFGPGTRLTVT.

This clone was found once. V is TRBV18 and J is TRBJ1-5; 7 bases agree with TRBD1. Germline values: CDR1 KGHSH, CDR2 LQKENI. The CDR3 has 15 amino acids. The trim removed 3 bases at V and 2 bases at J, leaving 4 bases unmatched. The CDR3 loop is CASSPDRVGNQPQHF. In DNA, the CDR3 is TGTGCCAGCTCACCTGACAGGGTGGGCAATCAGCCCCAGCATTTT.

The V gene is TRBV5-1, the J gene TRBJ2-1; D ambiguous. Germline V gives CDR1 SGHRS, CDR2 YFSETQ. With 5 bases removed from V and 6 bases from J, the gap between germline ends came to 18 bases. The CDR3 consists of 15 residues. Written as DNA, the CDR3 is TGCGCCAGCAGACAATTCCCAGCCCAAGTCAATGAGCAGTTCTTC. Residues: CASRQFPAQVNEQFF.

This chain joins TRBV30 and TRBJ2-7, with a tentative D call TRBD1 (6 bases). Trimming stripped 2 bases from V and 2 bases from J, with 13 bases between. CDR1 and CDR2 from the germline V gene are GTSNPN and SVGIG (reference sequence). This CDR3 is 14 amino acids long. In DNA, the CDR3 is TGTGCCTGGAGTCTGACAGGTACGACCTACGAGCAGTACTTC. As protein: CAWSLTGTTYEQYF. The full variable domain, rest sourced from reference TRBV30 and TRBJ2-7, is SQTIHQWPATLVQPVGSPLSLECTVEGTSNPNLYWYRQAAGRGLQLLFYSVGIGQISSEVPQNLSASRPQDRQFILSSKKLLLSDSGFYLCAWSLTGTTYEQYFGPGTRLTVT.

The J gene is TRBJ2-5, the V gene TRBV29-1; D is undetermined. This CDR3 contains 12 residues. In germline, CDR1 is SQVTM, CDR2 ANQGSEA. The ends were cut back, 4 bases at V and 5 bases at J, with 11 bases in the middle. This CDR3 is CSVGPFQETQYF. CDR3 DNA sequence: TGCAGCGTTGGGCCATTCCAGGAGACCCAGTACTTC.

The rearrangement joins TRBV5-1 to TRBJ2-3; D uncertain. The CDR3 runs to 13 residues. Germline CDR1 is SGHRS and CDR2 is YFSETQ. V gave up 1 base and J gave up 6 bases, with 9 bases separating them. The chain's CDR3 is CASSLRELDTQYF. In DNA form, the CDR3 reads TGCGCCAGCAGCTTGCGTGAGTTGGATACGCAGTATTTT.

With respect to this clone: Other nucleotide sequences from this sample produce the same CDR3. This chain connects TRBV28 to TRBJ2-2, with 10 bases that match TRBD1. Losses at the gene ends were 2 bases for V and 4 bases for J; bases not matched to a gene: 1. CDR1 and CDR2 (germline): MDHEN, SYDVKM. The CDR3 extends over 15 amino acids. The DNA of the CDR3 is TGTGCCAGCAGTTTAAGGACAGGGGGCACCGGGGAGCTGTTTTTT. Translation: CASSLRTGGTGELFF.

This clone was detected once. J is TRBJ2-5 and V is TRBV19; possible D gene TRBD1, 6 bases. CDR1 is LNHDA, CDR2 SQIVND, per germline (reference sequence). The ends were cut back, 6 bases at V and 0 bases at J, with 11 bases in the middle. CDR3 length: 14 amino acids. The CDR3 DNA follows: TGTGCCAGTAGCAACAGGGACAACCAAGAGACCCAGTACTTC. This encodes CASSNRDNQETQYF.

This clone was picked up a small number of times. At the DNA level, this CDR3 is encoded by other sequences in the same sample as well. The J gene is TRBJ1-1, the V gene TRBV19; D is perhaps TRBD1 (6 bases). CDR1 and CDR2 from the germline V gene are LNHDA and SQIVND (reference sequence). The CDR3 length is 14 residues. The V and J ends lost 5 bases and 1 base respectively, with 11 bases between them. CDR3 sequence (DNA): TGTGCCAGTAGTGCGGACAGACCGAACACTGAAGCTTTCTTT. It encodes CASSADRPNTEAFF. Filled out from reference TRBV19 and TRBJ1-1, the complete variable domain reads DGGITQSPKYLFRKEGQNVTLSCEQNLNHDAMYWYRQDPGQGLRLIYYSQIVNDFQKGDIAEGYSVSREKKESFPLTVTSAQKNPTAFYLCASSADRPNTEAFFGQGTRLTVV.